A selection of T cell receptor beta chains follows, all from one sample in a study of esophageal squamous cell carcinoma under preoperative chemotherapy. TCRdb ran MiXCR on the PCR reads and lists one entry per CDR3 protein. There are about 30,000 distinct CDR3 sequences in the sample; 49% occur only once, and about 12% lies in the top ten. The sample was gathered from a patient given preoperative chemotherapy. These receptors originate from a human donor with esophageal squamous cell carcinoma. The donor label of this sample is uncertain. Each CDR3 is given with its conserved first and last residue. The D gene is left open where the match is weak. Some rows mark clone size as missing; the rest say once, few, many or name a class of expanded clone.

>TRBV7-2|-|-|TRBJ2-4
CARSTTTDTQYF
TGTGCCAGGAGCACCACCACAGACACTCAGTACTTC
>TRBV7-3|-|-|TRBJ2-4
CASSATGASAKNTQYF
TGTGCCAGCAGCGCCACGGGGGCCTCAGCCAAAAATACGCAGTATTTC
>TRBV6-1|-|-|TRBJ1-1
CASSTGINYGNTESIF
TGTGCCAGCAGTACCGGGATCAATTACGGGAACACTGAATCTATCTTT
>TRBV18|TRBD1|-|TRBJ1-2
CASSPPDREPYGYTF
TGTGCCAGCTCACCACCGGACAGGGAGCCCTATGGCTACACCTTC
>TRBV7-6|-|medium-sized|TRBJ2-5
CASSLGTAQETQYF
TGTGCCAGCAGCTTAGGGACCGCGCAAGAGACCCAGTACTTC
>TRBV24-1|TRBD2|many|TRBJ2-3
CATSVSGATDTQYF
TGTGCCACCAGTGTTAGCGGGGCCACAGATACGCAGTATTTT
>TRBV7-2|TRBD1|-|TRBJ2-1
CASSSSQGNEQFF
TGTGCCAGCAGCTCCTCACAGGGGAATGAGCAGTTCTTC
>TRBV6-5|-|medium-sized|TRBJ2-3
CASSYWRTDTQYF
TGTGCCAGCAGTTACTGGCGCACAGATACGCAGTATTTT
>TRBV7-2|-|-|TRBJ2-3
CASSRVQAVSTGTQYF
TGTGCCAGCAGCAGAGTACAGGCGGTGAGCACCGGGACGCAGTATTTT
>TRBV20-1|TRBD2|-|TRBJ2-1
CSASESGRAINEQFF
TGCAGTGCTAGTGAAAGCGGGAGGGCCATCAATGAGCAGTTCTTC
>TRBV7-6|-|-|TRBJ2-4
CASSLDAGIPGGAQDIQYF
TGTGCCAGCAGCTTGGATGCGGGCATCCCCGGGGGTGCCCAAGACATCCAGTACTTC
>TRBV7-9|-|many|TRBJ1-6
CASSSQAYNSPLHF
TGTGCCAGCAGCTCACAGGCTTATAATTCACCCCTCCACTTT
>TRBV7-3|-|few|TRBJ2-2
CASSEGGELFF
TGTGCCAGCAGTGAGGGCGGGGAGCTGTTTTTT
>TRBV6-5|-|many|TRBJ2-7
CASSYSGIQYF
TGTGCCAGCAGTTACTCGGGTATTCAGTACTTC
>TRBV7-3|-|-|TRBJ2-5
CASSAVPGGRVQETQYF
TGTGCCAGCAGCGCGGTGCCCGGGGGCCGGGTCCAAGAGACCCAGTACTTC
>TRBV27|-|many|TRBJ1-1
CASSTQRNTEAFF
TGTGCCAGCAGTACCCAGAGGAACACTGAAGCTTTCTTT
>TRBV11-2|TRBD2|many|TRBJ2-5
CASSLGSSGQETQYF
TGTGCCAGCAGCCTTGGTTCTAGCGGGCAAGAGACCCAGTACTTC
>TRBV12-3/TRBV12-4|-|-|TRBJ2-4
CASSDTGTETQYF
TGTGCCAGCAGCGACACAGGCACCGAGACTCAGTACTTC
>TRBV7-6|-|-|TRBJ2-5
CASSLDPPLPGGAQETQYF
TGTGCCAGCAGCTTGGATCCGCCCCTCCCCGGCGGTGCCCAAGAGACTCAGTACTTC
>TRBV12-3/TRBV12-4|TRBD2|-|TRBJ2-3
CASSVARLAAKDTQYF
TGTGCCAGCAGCGTCGCGAGACTAGCGGCCAAAGACACGCAGTACTTT
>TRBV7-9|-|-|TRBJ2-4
CASRVLGLWDKDTQYF
TGTGCCAGCCGCGTACTGGGGCTGTGGGACAAAGATACTCAGTACTTT
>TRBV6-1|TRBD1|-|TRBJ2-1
CASRGRTGGDYEQFF
TGTGCCAGCAGGGGAAGGACAGGGGGCGACTACGAGCAGTTCTTC
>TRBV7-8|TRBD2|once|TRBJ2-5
CASSWGGNLQETQYF
TGTGCCAGCAGCTGGGGGGGGAACCTTCAAGAGACCCAGTACTTC
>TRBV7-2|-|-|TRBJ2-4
CASSAPGLRGTNTQYF
TGTGCCAGCAGCGCCCCGGGGCTGAGAGGGACAAATACTCAGTATTTC
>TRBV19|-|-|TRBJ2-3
CAGLGGPIQGTQYF
TGTGCGGGGCTCGGCGGCCCTATCCAAGGGACCCAGTATTTC
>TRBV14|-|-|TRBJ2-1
CASSISEPPYEQFF
TGTGCCAGCAGCATTAGCGAGCCCCCCTACGAGCAGTTCTTC
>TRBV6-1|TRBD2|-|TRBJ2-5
CARGYGGAGPETQYF
TGTGCCAGGGGGTACGGGGGGGCGGGCCCAGAGACCCAGTACTTC
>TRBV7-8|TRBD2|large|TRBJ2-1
CASTLAGLYNEQFF
TGTGCCAGCACCCTAGCGGGATTATACAATGAGCAGTTCTTC
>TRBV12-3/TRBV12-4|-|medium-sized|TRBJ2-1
CASSLAGSATEQFF
TGTGCCAGCAGTTTAGCGGGCTCTGCTACTGAGCAGTTCTTC
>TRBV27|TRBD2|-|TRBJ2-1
CASSLAGGRSYEQFF
TGTGCCAGCAGTTTAGCCGGCGGGAGATCTTACGAGCAGTTCTTC
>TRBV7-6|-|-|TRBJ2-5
CASGSGARGKETRYF
TGTGCCAGCGGCTCAGGAGCCCGGGGCAAAGAGACCCGGTATTTC
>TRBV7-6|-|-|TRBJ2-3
CASSPARGTGTQYF
TGTGCCAGCAGCCCAGCCAGGGGCACGGGTACGCAGTATTTC
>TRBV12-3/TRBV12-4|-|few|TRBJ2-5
CASAGLGGYQETQYF
TGTGCGAGCGCGGGGTTAGGGGGGTACCAAGAGACCCAGTACTTC
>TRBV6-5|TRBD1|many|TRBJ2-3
CASKGSGGDGTQYF
TGTGCCAGCAAGGGGTCAGGGGGTGATGGTACGCAGTATTTT
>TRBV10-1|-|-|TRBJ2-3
CASSESPGADTQYF
TGCGCCAGCAGTGAGTCCCCAGGGGCAGATACGCAGTATTTT
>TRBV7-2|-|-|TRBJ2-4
CASSRRDGGNGDIQYF
TGTGCCAGCAGCCGACGCGACGGGGGAAACGGAGACATTCAGTACTTC
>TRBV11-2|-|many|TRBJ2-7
CASSPQVGSYNEQYF
TGTGCCAGCAGCCCACAAGTGGGAAGTTACAACGAGCAGTACTTC
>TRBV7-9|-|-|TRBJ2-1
CASSSPSSGGLNEQFF
TGTGCCAGCAGCTCCCCCAGTAGCGGCGGCCTCAATGAGCAGTTCTTC
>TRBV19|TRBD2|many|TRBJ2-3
CASKLAGTDTQYF
TGTGCCAGTAAACTAGCGGGAACAGATACGCAGTATTTT
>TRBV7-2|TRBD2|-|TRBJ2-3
CASSPRAGLWAADTQYF
TGTGCCAGCAGCCCCCGAGCGGGGCTGTGGGCGGCAGACACGCAGTACTTT
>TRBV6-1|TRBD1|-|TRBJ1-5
CASSTGTDYSNQPQHF
TGTGCCAGCAGTACAGGGACAGACTATAGCAATCAGCCCCAGCATTTT
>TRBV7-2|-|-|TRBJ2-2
CASSSLHLNSNTGELFF
TGTGCCAGCAGCTCGCTCCATCTTAACTCAAACACCGGGGAGCTGTTTTTT
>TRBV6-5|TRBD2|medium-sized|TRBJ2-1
CASSYSLGLAGRNEQFF
TGTGCCAGCAGTTACTCCCTCGGACTAGCGGGGCGTAATGAGCAGTTCTTC
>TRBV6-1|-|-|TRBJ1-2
CASRPPGHKNTGATF
TGTGCCAGCAGGCCCCCGGGACATAAGAACACTGGCGCTACCTTC
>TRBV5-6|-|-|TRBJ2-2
CASSSGGGANTGELFF
TGTGCCAGCAGCTCTGGAGGGGGGGCGAACACCGGGGAGCTGTTTTTT
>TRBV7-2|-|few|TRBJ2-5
CAGIGGRDQETQYF
TGTGCGGGCATCGGGGGCCGTGACCAAGAGACCCAGTACTTC
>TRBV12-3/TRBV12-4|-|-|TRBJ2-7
CASQGGGTDTQYF
TGTGCCAGTCAGGGAGGGGGCACAGATACGCAGTACTTC
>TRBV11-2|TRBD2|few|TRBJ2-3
CASSLFGTSGLDTQYF
TGTGCCAGCAGCCTGTTCGGGACTAGCGGGTTAGATACGCAGTATTTT